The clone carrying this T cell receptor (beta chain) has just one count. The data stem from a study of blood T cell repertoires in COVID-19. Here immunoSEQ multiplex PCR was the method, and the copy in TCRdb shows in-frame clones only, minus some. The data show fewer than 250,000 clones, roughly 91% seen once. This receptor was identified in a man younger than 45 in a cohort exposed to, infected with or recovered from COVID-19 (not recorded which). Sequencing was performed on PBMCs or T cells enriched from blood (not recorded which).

CDR3 in amino acids: CASSGVDSPNEKLFF. In nucleotides, the CDR3 is TGTGCCAGCAGCGGCGTGGACAGTCCAAATGAAAAACTGTTTTTT. V usage is TRBV6-2 or TRBV6-3 and J usage is TRBJ1-4; maybe TRBD1 (6 bases). V dropped 6 bases and J dropped 5 bases, with 16 bases sitting between them. Germline CDR1 reads MNHEY; CDR2 reads SVGEGT. This CDR3 contains 15 residues.